A selection of T cell receptor beta chains follows, all from one sample in a study of response to subunit inactivated influenza vaccine. TCRdb re-analysed the RT-PCR reads in MiXCR, keeping a single row per CDR3 protein. Of 450,000 to 600,000 distinct CDR3 sequences listed, approximately 7.7% were seen once; the top ten hold about an eighth. This material consisted of PBMCs from blood, taken 23 months after vaccination. Receptor source: a man aged 45 to 70 who received an inactivated influenza vaccine. The CDR3 runs from the conserved cysteine through the conserved F or W. Each record gives: D gene, V gene, clone size, J gene, CDR3 protein, CDR3 DNA. A D gene is named only where the DNA matches it firmly. Only some rows state a clone size, as once, few, many or a class for expanded clones.

>.|TRBV10-1|few|TRBJ2-7
CANTKRSEQYF
TGCGCCAACACCAAAAGGTCCGAGCAGTACTTC
>TRBD1|TRBV6-4|few|TRBJ2-5
CASHGTGGARETQYF
TGTGCCAGCCATGGGACAGGGGGCGCGAGAGAGACCCAGTACTTC
>.|TRBV5-5|.|TRBJ1-5
CASSLDGQPNQPQHF
TGTGCCAGCAGCTTGGATGGACAGCCGAATCAGCCCCAGCATTTT
>.|TRBV12-3/TRBV12-4|few|TRBJ1-1
CASSLRMNTEAFF
TGTGCCAGCAGTTTGCGGATGAACACTGAAGCTTTCTTT
>.|TRBV4-2|many|TRBJ2-1
CASSQGGRVNEQFF
TGTGCCAGCAGCCAAGGAGGTAGAGTAAATGAGCAGTTCTTC
>.|TRBV5-1|many|TRBJ1-1
CASSLDSEAFF
TGCGCCAGCAGCTTGGACAGTGAAGCTTTCTTT
>.|TRBV30|many|TRBJ2-6
CGGSPSSGANVLTF
TGTGGGGGGTCGCCCTCCTCTGGGGCCAACGTCCTGACTTTC
>TRBD1|TRBV6-1|many|TRBJ2-1
CASSAGQVWNEQFF
TGTGCCAGCAGTGCCGGACAGGTTTGGAATGAGCAGTTCTTC
>.|TRBV4-3|.|TRBJ2-3
CASSQDSTTDTQYF
TGCGCCAGCAGCCAAGATTCGACGACAGATACGCAGTATTTT
>.|TRBV20-1|few|TRBJ1-2
CSARRGLDDGYTF
TGCAGTGCCAGGCGGGGGCTTGACGATGGCTACACCTTC
>TRBD2|TRBV9|.|TRBJ2-4
CASSVDPSGENIQYF
TGTGCCAGCAGCGTAGACCCTAGCGGGGAAAACATTCAGTACTTC
>TRBD1|TRBV5-1|.|TRBJ1-2
CASSFFLRTEQGNVYGYTF
TGCGCCAGCAGCTTTTTTCTTAGGACTGAACAGGGGAATGTCTATGGCTACACCTTC
>.|TRBV6-1|few|TRBJ1-6
CASSERDGSNNSPLHF
TGTGCCAGCAGTGAACGGGACGGAAGTAATAATTCACCCCTCCACTTT
>.|TRBV20-1|many|TRBJ1-1
CSARDNMGLNTEAFF
TGCAGTGCTAGAGATAATATGGGGTTGAACACTGAAGCTTTCTTT
>TRBD2|TRBV6-2/TRBV6-3|few|TRBJ2-1
CASRGGGSSYNEQFF
TGTGCCAGCAGGGGCGGGGGGAGCTCCTACAATGAGCAGTTCTTC
>TRBD2|TRBV3-1|.|TRBJ2-1
CASNGLADSSYNEQFF
TGTGCCAGCAATGGACTAGCGGATAGCTCCTACAATGAGCAGTTCTTC
>TRBD1|TRBV20-1|many|TRBJ1-5
CSATDRAMSNQPQHF
TGCAGTGCTACAGACAGGGCGATGAGCAATCAGCCCCAGCATTTT
>.|TRBV16|few|TRBJ1-2
CASSQGQWGYTF
TGTGCCAGCAGCCAAGGACAATGGGGCTACACCTTC
>.|TRBV2|many|TRBJ2-4
CATRYGTSLGNIQYF
TGTGCCACAAGATATGGGACTTCCCTTGGGAACATTCAGTACTTC
>TRBD2|TRBV9|few|TRBJ2-2
CASSLRTSGPNTGELFF
TGTGCCAGCAGCCTGAGGACTAGCGGGCCGAACACCGGGGAGCTGTTTTTT